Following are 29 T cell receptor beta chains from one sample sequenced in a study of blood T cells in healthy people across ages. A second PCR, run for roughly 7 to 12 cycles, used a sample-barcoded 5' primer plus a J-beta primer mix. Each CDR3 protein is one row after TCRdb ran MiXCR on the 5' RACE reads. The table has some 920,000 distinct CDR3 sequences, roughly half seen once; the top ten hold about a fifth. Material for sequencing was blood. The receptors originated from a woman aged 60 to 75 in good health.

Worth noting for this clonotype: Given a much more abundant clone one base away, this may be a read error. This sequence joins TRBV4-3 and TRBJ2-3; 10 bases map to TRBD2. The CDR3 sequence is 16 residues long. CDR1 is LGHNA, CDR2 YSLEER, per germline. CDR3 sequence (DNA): TGCACCAGCAGCAGGGCTAGCGGGAGTGGGACAGATACGCAGTATTTT. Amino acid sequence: CTSSRASGSGTDTQYF.

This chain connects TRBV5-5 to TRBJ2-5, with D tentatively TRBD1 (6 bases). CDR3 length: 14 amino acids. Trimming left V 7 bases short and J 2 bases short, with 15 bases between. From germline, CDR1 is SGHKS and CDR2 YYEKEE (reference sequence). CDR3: CASRRDISQETQYF. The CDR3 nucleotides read TGTGCCAGCCGCCGGGACATATCACAAGAGACCCAGTACTTC.

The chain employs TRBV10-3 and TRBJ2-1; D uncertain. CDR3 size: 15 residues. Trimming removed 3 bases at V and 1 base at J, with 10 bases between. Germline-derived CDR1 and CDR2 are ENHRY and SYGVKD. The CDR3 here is CAISDPRKSYNEQFF. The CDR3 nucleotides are TGTGCCATCAGTGATCCTAGGAAGTCCTACAATGAGCAGTTCTTC.

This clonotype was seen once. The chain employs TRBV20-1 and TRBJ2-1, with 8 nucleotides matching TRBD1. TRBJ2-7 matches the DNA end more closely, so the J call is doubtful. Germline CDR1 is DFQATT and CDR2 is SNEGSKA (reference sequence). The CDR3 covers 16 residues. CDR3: CSATEIPGQVLYEQYF. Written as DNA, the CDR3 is TGCAGTGCTACCGAGATCCCGGGACAGGTCCTCTACGAGCAGTACTTC.

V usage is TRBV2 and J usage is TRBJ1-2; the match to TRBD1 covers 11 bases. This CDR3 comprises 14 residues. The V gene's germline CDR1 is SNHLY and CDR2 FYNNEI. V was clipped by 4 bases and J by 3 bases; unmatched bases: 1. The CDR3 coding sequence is TGTGCCAGCAGTGGGACAGGGGGCTACTATGGCTACACCTTC. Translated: CASSGTGGYYGYTF.

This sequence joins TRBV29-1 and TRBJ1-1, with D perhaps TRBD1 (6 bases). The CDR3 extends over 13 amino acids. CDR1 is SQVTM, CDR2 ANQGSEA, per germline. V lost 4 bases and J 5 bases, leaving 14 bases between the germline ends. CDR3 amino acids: CSVAWGAGTEAFF. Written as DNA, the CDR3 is TGCAGCGTTGCCTGGGGGGCAGGAACTGAAGCTTTCTTT.

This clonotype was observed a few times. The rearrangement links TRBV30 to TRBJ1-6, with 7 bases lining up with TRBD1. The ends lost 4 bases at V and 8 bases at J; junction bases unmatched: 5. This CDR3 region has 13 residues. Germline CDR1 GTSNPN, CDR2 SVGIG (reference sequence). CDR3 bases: TGTGCCTGGAACCAGCAGGGGGATTCACCCCTCCACTTT. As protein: CAWNQQGDSPLHF.

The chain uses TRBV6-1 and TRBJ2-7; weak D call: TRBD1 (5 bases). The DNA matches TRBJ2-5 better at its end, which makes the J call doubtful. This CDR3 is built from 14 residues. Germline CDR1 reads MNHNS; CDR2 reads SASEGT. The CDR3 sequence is CASSEERGLGTQYF. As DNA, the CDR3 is TGTGCCAGCAGTGAAGAAAGGGGCCTAGGGACCCAGTACTTC.

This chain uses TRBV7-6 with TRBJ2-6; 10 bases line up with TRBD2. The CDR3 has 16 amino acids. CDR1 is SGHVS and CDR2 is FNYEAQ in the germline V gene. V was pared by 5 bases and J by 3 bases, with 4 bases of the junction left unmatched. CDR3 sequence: CASSPSSGSGANVLTF. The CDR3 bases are TGTGCCAGCAGCCCCTCTAGCGGGAGTGGGGCCAACGTCCTGACTTTC. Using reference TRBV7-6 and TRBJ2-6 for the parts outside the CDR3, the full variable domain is GAGVSQSPRYKVTKRGQDVALRCDPISGHVSLYWYRQALGQGPEFLTYFNYEAQQDKSGLPNDRFSAERPEGSISTLTIQRTEQRDSAMYRCASSPSSGSGANVLTFGAGSRLTVL.

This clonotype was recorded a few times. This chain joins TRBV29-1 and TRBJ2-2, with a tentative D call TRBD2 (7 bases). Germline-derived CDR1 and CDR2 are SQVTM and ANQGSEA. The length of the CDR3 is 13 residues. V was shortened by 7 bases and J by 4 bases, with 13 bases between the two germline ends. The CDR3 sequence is CSAGGHFTGELFF. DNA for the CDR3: TGCAGCGCGGGGGGCCATTTCACCGGGGAGCTGTTTTTT.

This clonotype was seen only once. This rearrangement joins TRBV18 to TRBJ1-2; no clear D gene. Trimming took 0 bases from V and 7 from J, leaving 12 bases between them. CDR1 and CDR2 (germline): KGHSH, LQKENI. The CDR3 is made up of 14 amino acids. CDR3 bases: TGTGCCAGCTCACCACCGGTGACGGCGGGTGGCTACACCTTC. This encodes CASSPPVTAGGYTF.

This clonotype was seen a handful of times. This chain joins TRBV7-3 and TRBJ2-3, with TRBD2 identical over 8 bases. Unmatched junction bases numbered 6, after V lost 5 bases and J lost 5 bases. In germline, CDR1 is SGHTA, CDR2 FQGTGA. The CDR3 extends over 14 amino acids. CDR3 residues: CASSRSGSGDTQYF. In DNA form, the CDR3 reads TGTGCCAGCAGCCGGAGCGGGAGCGGAGATACGCAGTATTTT. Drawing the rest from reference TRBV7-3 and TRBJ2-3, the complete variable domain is GAGVSQTPSNKVTEKGKYVELRCDPISGHTALYWYRQSLGQGPEFLIYFQGTGAADDSGLPNDRFFAVRPEGSVSTLKIQRTERGDSAVYLCASSRSGSGDTQYFGPGTRLTVL.

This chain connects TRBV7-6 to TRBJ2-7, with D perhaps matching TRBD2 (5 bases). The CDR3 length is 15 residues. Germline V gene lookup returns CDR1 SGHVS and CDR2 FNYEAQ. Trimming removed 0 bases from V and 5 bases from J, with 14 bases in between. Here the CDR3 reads CASSLAPNLGNEQYF. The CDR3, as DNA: TGTGCCAGCAGCTTAGCGCCCAACCTCGGGAACGAGCAGTACTTC.

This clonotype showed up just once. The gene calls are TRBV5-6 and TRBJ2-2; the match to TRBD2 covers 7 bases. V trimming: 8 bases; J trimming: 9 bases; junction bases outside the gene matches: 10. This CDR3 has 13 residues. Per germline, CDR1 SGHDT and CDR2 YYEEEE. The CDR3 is CASRKAGNWELFF. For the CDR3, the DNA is TGTGCCAGTCGTAAAGCGGGAAATTGGGAGCTGTTTTTT.

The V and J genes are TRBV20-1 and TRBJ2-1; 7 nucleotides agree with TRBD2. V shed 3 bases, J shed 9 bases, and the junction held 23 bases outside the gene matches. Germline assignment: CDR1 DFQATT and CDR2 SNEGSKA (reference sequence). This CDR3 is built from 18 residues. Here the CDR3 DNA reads TGCAGTGCTAGTCGTCTAGATGGAGGCGGGAGCACTTGGGGTGAGCAGTTCTTC. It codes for CSASRLDGGGSTWGEQFF.

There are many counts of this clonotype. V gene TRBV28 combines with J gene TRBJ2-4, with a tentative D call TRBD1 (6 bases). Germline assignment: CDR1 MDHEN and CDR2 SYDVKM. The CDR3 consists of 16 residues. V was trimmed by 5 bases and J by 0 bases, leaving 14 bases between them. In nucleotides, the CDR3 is TGTGCCAGCAGTCCTTTACCCAGGGGAGCCAAAAACATTCAGTACTTC. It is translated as CASSPLPRGAKNIQYF.

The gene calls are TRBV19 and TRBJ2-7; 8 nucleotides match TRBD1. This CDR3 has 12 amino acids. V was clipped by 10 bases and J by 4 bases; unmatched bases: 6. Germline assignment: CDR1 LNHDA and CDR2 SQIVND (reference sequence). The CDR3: CATTGGPYEQYF. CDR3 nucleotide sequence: TGTGCCACAACAGGGGGTCCGTACGAGCAGTACTTC. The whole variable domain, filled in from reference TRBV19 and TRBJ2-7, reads DGGITQSPKYLFRKEGQNVTLSCEQNLNHDAMYWYRQDPGQGLRLIYYSQIVNDFQKGDIAEGYSVSREKKESFPLTVTSAQKNPTAFYLCATTGGPYEQYFGPGTRLTVT.

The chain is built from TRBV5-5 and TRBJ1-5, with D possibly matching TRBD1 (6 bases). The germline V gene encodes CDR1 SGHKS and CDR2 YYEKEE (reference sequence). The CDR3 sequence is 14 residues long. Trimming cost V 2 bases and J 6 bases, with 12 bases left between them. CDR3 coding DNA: TGTGCCAGCAGCTTCGGGGGCTCGGTTCAGCCCCAGCATTTT. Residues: CASSFGGSVQPQHF. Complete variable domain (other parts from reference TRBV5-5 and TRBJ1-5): DAGVTQSPTHLIKTRGQQVTLRCSPISGHKSVSWYQQVLGQGPQFIFQYYEKEERGRGNFPDRFSARQFPNYSSELNVNALLLGDSALYLCASSFGGSVQPQHFGDGTRLSIL.

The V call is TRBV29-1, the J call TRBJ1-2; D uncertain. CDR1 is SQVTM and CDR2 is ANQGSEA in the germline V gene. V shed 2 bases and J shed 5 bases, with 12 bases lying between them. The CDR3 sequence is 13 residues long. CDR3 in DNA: TGCAGCGTTGAACCCCCAGTGGGATATGGCTACACCTTC. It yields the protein CSVEPPVGYGYTF.

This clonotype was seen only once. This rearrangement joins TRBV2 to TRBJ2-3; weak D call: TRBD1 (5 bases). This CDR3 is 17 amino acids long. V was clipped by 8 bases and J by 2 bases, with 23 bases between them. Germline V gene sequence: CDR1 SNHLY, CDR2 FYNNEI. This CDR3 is CASSRGLRTTFTDTQYF. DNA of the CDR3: TGTGCCAGCTCTAGGGGCCTGCGTACAACCTTCACAGATACGCAGTATTTT.

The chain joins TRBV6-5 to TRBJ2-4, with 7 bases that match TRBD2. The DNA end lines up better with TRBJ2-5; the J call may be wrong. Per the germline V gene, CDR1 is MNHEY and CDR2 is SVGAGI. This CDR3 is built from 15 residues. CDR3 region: CASSPGGSASGTQYF. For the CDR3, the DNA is TGTGCCAGCAGCCCTGGCGGGAGCGCAAGTGGGACCCAGTACTTC.

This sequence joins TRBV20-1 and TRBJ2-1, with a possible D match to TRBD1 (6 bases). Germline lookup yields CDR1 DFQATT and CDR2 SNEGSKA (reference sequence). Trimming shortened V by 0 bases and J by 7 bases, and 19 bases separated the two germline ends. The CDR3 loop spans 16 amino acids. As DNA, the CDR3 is TGCAGTGCTAGAGATCAAGGGTCGCAGGGGCAAAATGAGCAGTTCTTC. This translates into CSARDQGSQGQNEQFF.

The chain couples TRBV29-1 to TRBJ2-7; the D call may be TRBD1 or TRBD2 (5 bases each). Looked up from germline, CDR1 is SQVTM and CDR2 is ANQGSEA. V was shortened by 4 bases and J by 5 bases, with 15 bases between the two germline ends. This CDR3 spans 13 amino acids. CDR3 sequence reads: CSVGSPGRDEQYF. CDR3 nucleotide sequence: TGCAGCGTTGGGAGCCCAGGGCGGGACGAGCAGTACTTC.

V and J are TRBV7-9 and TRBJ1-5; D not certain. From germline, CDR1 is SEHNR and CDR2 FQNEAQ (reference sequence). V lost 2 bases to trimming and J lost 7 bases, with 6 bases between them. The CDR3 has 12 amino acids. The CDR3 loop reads CASSLPEQPQHF. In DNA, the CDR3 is TGTGCCAGCAGCTTACCGGAGCAGCCCCAGCATTTT.

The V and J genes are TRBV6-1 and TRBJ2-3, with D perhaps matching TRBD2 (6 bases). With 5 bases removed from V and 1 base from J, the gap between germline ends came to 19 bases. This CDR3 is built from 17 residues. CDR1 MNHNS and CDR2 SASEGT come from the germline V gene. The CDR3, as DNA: TGTGCCAGCAGTCCCCGTTTTCGCAGGGAGGGCACAGATACGCAGTATTTT. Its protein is CASSPRFRREGTDTQYF.

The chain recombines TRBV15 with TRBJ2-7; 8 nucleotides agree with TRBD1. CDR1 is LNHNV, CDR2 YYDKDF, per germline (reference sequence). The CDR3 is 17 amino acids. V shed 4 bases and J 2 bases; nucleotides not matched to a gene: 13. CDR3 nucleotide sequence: TGTGCCACCAGCAAGGAAATACAGGGGGATTCGACCTACGAGCAGTACTTC. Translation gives CATSKEIQGDSTYEQYF.

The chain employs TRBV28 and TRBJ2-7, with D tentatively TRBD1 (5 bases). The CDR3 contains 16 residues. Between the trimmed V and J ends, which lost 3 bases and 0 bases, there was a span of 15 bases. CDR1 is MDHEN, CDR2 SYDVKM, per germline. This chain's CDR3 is CASSFLGFRASYEQYF. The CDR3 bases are TGTGCCAGCAGTTTTCTGGGGTTCAGGGCCTCCTACGAGCAGTACTTC.

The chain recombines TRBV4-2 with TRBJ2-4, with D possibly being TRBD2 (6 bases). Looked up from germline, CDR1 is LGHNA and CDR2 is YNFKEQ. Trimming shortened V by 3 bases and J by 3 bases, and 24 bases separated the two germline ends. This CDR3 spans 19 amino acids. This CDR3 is CASSQSLGHGGEVKNIQYF. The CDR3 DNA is TGTGCCAGCAGCCAGTCCCTGGGGCACGGGGGAGAGGTCAAAAACATTCAGTACTTC.

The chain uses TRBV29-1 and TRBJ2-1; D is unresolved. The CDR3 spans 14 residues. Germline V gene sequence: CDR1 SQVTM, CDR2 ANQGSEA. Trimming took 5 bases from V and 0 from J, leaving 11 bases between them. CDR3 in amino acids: CSVIPSSSYNEQFF. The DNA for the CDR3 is TGCAGCGTTATCCCGAGCAGCTCCTACAATGAGCAGTTCTTC.